The clone carrying this TCR beta chain was picked up one time. What it binds is not known. This sample was taken from a study of OX40 agonist ivuxolimab in advanced cancers. In the study overall: Patients took ivuxolimab, an agonistic anti-OX40 (CD134) antibody. Study-level findings and limits: Certain nonresponders additionally had low normalized T-cell clonal expansion. More expanded clones were found, on average, in CD8+ than in CD4+ T cells. Within 6 weeks, CD4+ and CD8+ blood T cells expanded clonally at 0.1 to 3.0 mg/kg.

Produced via immunoSEQ multiplex PCR; TCRdb's table is partial and in-frame only. Here the sample spans more than 75,000 clones, approximately 90% being singletons. V was shortened by 2 bases and J by 4 bases, with 14 bases between the two germline ends. From germline, CDR1 is LNHDA and CDR2 SQIVND (reference sequence). CDR3 length equals 15 residues. Here the sequenced sample was CD4+ or CD8+ T cells sorted from blood, taken in a trial of the OX40 agonist ivuxolimab. The receptor's source is an adult with an advanced solid tumor such as melanoma, head and neck, liver or kidney cancer. The V call is TRBV19, the J call TRBJ1-2; D ambiguous. The CDR3 reads CASSILPQEIYGYTF. For the CDR3, the DNA is TGTGCCAGTAGTATATTGCCCCAGGAGATCTATGGCTACACCTTC.